Shown below are 8 T cell receptor beta chains from a single sample sequenced in a study of cytomegalovirus exposure and HLA in healthy donors. The PCR contained 60 Vbeta and 13 Jbeta primers. The table came from immunoSEQ multiplex PCR; TCRdb's copy has only in-frame clones and leaves some out. The table lists around 120,000 clones, approximately 80% of them singletons. Sequencing was done on a sample of PBMCs. The receptors here all came from a female donor in good health and CMV-seropositive.

The chain has TRBV5-8 and TRBJ1-1; 11 positions match TRBD1. CDR3 size: 15 residues. The germline V gene encodes CDR1 SGHTS and CDR2 YDEGEE. Losses at the gene ends were 3 bases for V and 5 bases for J; bases not matched to a gene: 6. CDR3: CASSWTGGGRTEAFF. The DNA for the CDR3 is TGTGCCAGCAGCTGGACAGGGGGCGGTCGGACTGAAGCTTTCTTT.

The rearrangement links TRBV28 to TRBJ1-6, with 11 bases that match TRBD1. Losses at the gene ends were 5 bases for V and 9 bases for J; bases not matched to a gene: 6. This CDR3 spans 15 amino acids. Germline CDR1 and CDR2: MDHEN and SYDVKM. CDR3 nucleotides: TGTGCCAGCAGTACGGGACAGGGGGAGGGTTCACCCCTCCACTTT. It specifies CASSTGQGEGSPLHF.

This chain links TRBV4-1 with TRBJ1-5; TRBD1 matches at 8 bases. The CDR3 covers 17 residues. In germline, CDR1 is MGHRA, CDR2 YSYEKL. J gave up 2 bases and V 3 bases, and 9 bases lay outside the gene matches. The CDR3 coding sequence is TGCGCCAGCAGCCAGGACAGGGCGACGGGGGGCAATCAGCCCCAGCATTTT. This gives the protein CASSQDRATGGNQPQHF.

The CDR3 coding sequence is TGCGCCAGTAGGACCGGGACAACTCAAGAGACCCAGTACTTC. This gives the protein CASRTGTTQETQYF. V gene TRBV5-1 combines with J gene TRBJ2-5; D may be TRBD1 (6 bases). This CDR3 is 14 amino acids long. Trimming removed 8 bases from V and 2 bases from J, with 16 bases in between. Germline V gene lookup returns CDR1 SGHRS and CDR2 YFSETQ.

This chain connects TRBV5-1 to TRBJ2-5, with 7 bases aligning to TRBD1. J gave up 7 bases and V 6 bases, and 15 bases lay outside the gene matches. The CDR3 has 15 amino acids. Looked up from germline, CDR1 is SGHRS and CDR2 is YFSETQ. The CDR3 region has the DNA TGCGCCAGCACCCTATTAACAGGGGTAGTGGGGACCCAGTACTTC. Translation: CASTLLTGVVGTQYF.

The sample holds a few counts of this clone. V and J are TRBV6-1 and TRBJ2-5; 8 positions match TRBD2. The germline CDR1 and CDR2 sequences are MNHNS and SASEGT. This CDR3 is built from 15 residues. Germline trimming cut 7 bases from V and 7 bases from J; bases unmatched to any gene: 14. The CDR3 region is CASMRDPGGPATQYF. CDR3 nucleotides: TGTGCCAGCATGCGGGACCCGGGGGGGCCCGCGACCCAGTACTTC.

The chain uses TRBV10-3 and TRBJ1-5; TRBD1 matches at 12 bases. Per germline, CDR1 ENHRY and CDR2 SYGVKD. V lost 10 bases and J lost 4; bases outside the gene matches: 5. The CDR3 extends over 14 amino acids. DNA for the CDR3: TGTGCCACCCGGGACAGGGGGCTGAATCAGCCCCAGCATTTT. It specifies CATRDRGLNQPQHF.

The chain employs TRBV5-1 and TRBJ1-3, with 11 bases lining up with TRBD1. This CDR3 has 16 residues. V was clipped by 2 bases and J by 0 bases; unmatched bases: 1. Germline values: CDR1 SGHRS, CDR2 YFSETQ. CDR3 bases: TGCGCCAGCAGCTTCGGGACAGGGGGCTCTGGAAACACCATATATTTT. Protein sequence: CASSFGTGGSGNTIYF. Filled out from reference TRBV5-1 and TRBJ1-3, the complete variable domain reads KAGVTQTPRYLIKTRGQQVTLSCSPISGHRSVSWYQQTPGQGLQFLFEYFSETQRNKGNFPGRFSGRQFSNSRSEMNVSTLELGDSALYLCASSFGTGGSGNTIYFGEGSWLTVV.